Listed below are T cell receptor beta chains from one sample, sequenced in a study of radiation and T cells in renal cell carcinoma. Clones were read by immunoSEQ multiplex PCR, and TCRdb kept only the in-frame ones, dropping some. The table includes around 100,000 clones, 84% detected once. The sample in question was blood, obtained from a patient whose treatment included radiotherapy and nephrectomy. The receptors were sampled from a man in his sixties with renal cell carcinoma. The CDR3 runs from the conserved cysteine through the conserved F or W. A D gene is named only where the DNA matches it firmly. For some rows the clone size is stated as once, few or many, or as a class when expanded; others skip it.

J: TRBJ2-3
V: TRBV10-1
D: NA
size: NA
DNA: TGCGCCAGCAGTGAACAGGCAAGCACAGATACGCAGTATTTT
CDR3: CASSEQASTDTQYF

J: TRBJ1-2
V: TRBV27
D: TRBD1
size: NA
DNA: TGTGCCAGCAGTTTAGGCCCCGGGACAGGTCATGGCTACACCTTC
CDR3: CASSLGPGTGHGYTF

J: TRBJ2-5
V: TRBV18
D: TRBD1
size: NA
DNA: TGTGCCAGCTCACCGAGGGACAGAAACCAAGAGACCCAGTACTTC
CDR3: CASSPRDRNQETQYF

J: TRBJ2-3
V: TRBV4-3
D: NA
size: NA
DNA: TGCGCCAGCAGCCCTCGGGCCCAAACTAGCACAGATACGCAGTATTTT
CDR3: CASSPRAQTSTDTQYF

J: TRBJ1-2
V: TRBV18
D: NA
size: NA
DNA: TGTGCCAGCCATCTAGGGACGAACTATGGCTACACCTTC
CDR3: CASHLGTNYGYTF

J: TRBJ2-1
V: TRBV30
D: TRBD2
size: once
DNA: TGTGCCTGGAGTGTAGGGTTAGCGGGGGGGAATGAGCAGTTCTTC
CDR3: CAWSVGLAGGNEQFF

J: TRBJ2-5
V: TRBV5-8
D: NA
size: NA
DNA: TGTGCCAGCAGCTTGGGGTATGGCGACGGAGGTCGGGGAGAGACCCAGTACTTC
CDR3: CASSLGYGDGGRGETQYF

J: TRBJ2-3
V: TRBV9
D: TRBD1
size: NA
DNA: TGTGCCAGCAGCGTATCGAGGGGGCGATCAGATACGCAGTATTTT
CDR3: CASSVSRGRSDTQYF

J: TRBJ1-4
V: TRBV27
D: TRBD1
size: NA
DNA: TGTGCCAGCAGGGAAGACAGGGGTAATGAAAAACTGTTTTTT
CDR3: CASREDRGNEKLFF

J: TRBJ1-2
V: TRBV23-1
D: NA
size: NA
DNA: TGCGCCAGCAGGGGGCATGGCTACACCTTC
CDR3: CASRGHGYTF

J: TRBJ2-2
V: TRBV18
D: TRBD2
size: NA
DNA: TGTGCCAGCTCACCACTACTAGCGGGAGGGTCGAACACCGGGGAGCTGTTTTTT
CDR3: CASSPLLAGGSNTGELFF

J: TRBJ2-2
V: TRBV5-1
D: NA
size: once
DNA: TGCGCCAGCAGCCCGGGGCACCTTGGCGGCACCGGGGAGCTGTTTTTT
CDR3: CASSPGHLGGTGELFF

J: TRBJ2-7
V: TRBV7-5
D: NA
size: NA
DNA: TGTGTCAGAAGCCCTAGACTGGGTGGCGCCAACGAGCAGTACTTC
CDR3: CVRSPRLGGANEQYF

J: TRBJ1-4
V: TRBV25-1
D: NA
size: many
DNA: TGTGCCAGCAGTGAATCCGTTGTGCAGGCAACTAATGAAAAACTGTTTTTT
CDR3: CASSESVVQATNEKLFF

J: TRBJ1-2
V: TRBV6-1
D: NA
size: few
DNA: TGTGCCAGCAGTTTCGGGACCTTC
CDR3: CASSFGTF

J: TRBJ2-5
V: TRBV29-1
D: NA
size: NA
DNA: TGCAGCGTTGAAGAAGGGCAAGAGACCCAGTACTTC
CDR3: CSVEEGQETQYF

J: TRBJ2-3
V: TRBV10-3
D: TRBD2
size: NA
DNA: TGTGCCATCAGTGGGGGCAGCGGGAGTACAGATACGCAGTATTTT
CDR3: CAISGGSGSTDTQYF

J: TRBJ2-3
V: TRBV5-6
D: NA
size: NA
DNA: TGTGCCAGCAGCTCTGGGACCGCCTCAGATACGCAGTATTTT
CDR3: CASSSGTASDTQYF

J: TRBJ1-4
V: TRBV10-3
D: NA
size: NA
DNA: TGTGCCATCAGTGAGTCTCAGGCTGGGGGTGCAACTAATGAAAAACTGTTTTTT
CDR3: CAISESQAGGATNEKLFF

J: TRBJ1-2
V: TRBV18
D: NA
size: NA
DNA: TGTGCCAGCTCACCCGACAGGAACTATGGCTACACCTTC
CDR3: CASSPDRNYGYTF

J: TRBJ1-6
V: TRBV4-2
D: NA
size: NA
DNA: TGTGCCAGCAGCCAAGACCCAAGTCGACCCCTCCACTTT
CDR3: CASSQDPSRPLHF

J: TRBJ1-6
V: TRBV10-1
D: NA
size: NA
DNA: TGCGCCAGCAGTGAGTCGAAAGATAATTCACCCCTCCACTTT
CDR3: CASSESKDNSPLHF

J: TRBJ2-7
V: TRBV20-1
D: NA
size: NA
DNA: TGCAGTGCATATCGAGGCTACGAGCAGTACTTC
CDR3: CSAYRGYEQYF

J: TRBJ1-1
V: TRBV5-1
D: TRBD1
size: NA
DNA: TGCGCCAGCAGCTTGAGTTCCAGGGGGAGTCATGCTTTCTTT
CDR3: CASSLSSRGSHAFF

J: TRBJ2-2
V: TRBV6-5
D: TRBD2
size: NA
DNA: TGTGCCAGCAGTTCGGCTAGCGGGGCCACCGGGGAGCTGTTTTTT
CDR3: CASSSASGATGELFF

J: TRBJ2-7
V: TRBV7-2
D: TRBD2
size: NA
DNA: TGTGCCAGCAGCTTAGCGTCTAGCGGGAGCCACGAGCAGTACTTC
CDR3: CASSLASSGSHEQYF

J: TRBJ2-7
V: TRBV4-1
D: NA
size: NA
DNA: TGCGCCAGCAGCCGGTCTCAGGACGGTCCCTACGAGCAGTACTTC
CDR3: CASSRSQDGPYEQYF

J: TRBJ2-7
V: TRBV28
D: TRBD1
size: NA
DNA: TGTGCCACCTCCCGGGACAGGGGGTGGTACGAGCAGTACTTC
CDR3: CATSRDRGWYEQYF

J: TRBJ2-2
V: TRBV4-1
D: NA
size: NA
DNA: TGCGCCAGCAGCCAATCTATCTCCCCCTCAGGGGAGCTGTTTTTT
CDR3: CASSQSISPSGELFF

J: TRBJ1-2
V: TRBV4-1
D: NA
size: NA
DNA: TGCGCCAGCAGCCAAGGGGAGTCGGGACACAAAGAGGTTGGCTACACCTTC
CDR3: CASSQGESGHKEVGYTF

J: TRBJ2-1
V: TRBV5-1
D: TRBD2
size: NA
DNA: TGCGCCAGCAGCGGTATTGCCGGGACTAGCGGGTACAATGAGCAGTTCTTC
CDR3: CASSGIAGTSGYNEQFF

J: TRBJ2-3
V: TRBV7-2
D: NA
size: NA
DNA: TGTGCCAGCAGCTTCCTAAGTAACACAGATACGCAGTATTTT
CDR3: CASSFLSNTDTQYF

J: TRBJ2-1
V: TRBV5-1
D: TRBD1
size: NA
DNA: TGCGCCAGCAGCGGACAGGGGGCCAGCTCCTACAATGAGCAGTTCTTC
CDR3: CASSGQGASSYNEQFF

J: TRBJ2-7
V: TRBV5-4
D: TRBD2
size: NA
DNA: TGTGCCAGCAGCTTAGTTAGCGGGATGCTCACCACCCTAAACTACGAGCAGTACTTC
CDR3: CASSLVSGMLTTLNYEQYF

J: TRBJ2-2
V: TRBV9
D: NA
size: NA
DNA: TGTGCCAGCAGCGTAGAAGGGACCGGGGAGCTGTTTTTT
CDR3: CASSVEGTGELFF

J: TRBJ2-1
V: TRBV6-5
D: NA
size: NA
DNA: TGTGCCAGCAGTTACCGTTTGGGCAACTCCTACAATGAGCAGTTCTTC
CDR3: CASSYRLGNSYNEQFF

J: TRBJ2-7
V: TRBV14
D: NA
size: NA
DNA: TGTGCCAGCAGCCACCCGACCCCTTGGGACAACGAGCAGTACTTC
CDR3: CASSHPTPWDNEQYF

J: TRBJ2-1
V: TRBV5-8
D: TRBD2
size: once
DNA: TGTGCCAGCAGCTTGGGGGGGGGACTGGATTTACAGCAGTTCTTC
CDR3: CASSLGGGLDLQQFF

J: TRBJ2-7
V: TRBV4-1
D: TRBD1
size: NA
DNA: TGCGCCAGCAGCCGGACAGGGTTCTACGAGCAGTACTTC
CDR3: CASSRTGFYEQYF

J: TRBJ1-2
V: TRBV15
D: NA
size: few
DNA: TGTGCCACCAGCAGAGAGGCAGGGGCAGGTGGCTACACCTTC
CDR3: CATSREAGAGGYTF

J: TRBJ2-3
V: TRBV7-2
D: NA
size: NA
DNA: TGTGCCAGCAGCCAAGGAATGGCTAGCACAGATACGCAGTATTTT
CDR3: CASSQGMASTDTQYF

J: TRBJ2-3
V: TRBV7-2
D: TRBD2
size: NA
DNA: TGTGCCAGCAGACCGGGACTAGCGGGAGGCCCAGATACGCAGTATTTT
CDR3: CASRPGLAGGPDTQYF

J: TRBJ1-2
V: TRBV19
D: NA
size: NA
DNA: TGTGCCAGTAATCGTCCCGCAGGATACTATGGCTACACCTTC
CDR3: CASNRPAGYYGYTF

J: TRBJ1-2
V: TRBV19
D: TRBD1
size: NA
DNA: TGTGCCAGTAGTATAGGGGAAAACAGGGGCCAGTATGGCTACACCTTC
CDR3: CASSIGENRGQYGYTF

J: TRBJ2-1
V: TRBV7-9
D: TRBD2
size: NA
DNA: TGTGCCAGCAGCTTATCACTAGCGGGTTACAATGAGCAGTTCTTC
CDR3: CASSLSLAGYNEQFF

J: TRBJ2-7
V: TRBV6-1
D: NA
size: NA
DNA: TGTGCCAGCAGTGAAGTGCTAGCAAGAGGCGAGCAGTACTTC
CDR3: CASSEVLARGEQYF

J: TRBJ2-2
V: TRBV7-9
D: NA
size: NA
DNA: TGTGCCAGCAGCTTAGAGGCTTTAGGCGGGGAGCTGTTTTTT
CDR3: CASSLEALGGELFF

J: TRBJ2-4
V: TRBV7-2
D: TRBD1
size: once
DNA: TGTGCCAGCAGCTCGGGACAGGTGAAAAACATTCAGTACTTC
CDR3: CASSSGQVKNIQYF

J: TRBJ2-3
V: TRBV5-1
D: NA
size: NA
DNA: TGCGCCAGCACCCCCTCCCGGGGGACGGGCACAGATACGCAGTATTTT
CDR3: CASTPSRGTGTDTQYF

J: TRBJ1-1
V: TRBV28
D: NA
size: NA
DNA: TGTGCCAGCAGTTTAAAGATGGGGCTCATGAACACTGAAGCTTTCTTT
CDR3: CASSLKMGLMNTEAFF

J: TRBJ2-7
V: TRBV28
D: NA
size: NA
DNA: TGTGCCAGCAGTTTACTTAACGAGCAGTACTTC
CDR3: CASSLLNEQYF

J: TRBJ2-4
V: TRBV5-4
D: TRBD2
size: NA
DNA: TGTGCCAGCAGCCGGACTAGCGGGTCATACCCGGGGGCCAAAAACATTCAGTACTTC
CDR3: CASSRTSGSYPGAKNIQYF

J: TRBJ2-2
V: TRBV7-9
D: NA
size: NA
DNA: TGTGCCAGCAGCTTAAGAGGGAATCCCATTAACACCGGGGAGCTGTTTTTT
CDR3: CASSLRGNPINTGELFF

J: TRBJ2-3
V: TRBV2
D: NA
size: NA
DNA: TGTGCCAGCAGTTTTCAAGGGGGAACACTCACAGATACGCAGTATTTT
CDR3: CASSFQGGTLTDTQYF

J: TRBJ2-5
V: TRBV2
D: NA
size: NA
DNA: TGTGCCAGCAGTGGTGGGATACAAGAGACCCAGTACTTC
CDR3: CASSGGIQETQYF

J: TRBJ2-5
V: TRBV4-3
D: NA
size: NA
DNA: TGCGCCAGCAGCCAAGAGAACCAAGAGACCCAGTACTTC
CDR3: CASSQENQETQYF

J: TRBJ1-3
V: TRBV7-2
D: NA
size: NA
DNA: TGTGCCAGCAGCTTAGGAGCCGATAGCTCTGGAAACACCATATATTTT
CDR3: CASSLGADSSGNTIYF

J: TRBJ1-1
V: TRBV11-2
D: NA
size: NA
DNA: TGTGCCAGCAGCTTAGTCCGGGGGGCGGGCACTGAAGCTTTCTTT
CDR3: CASSLVRGAGTEAFF